The entry below describes one T cell receptor (beta chain). Amplified TCR beta CDR3 regions came from RNA transcripts. Using the HTBI primer set, a first-round RT-PCR was run on the TCR CDR3. TCRdb re-analysed the multiplex PCR reads in MiXCR, keeping a single row per CDR3 protein. This sample has 600,000 to 850,000 distinct CDR3 sequences, with approximately 19% found just once. The sample comes from a study of T cells in Graves' hyperthyroidism and ophthalmopathy. Sequenced sample: blood. This receptor was identified in a woman aged 45 to 65 with Graves' hyperthyroidism that later progressed to Graves' ophthalmopathy.

CDR3 sequence (DNA): TGTGCCAGCAGCCAAGTTACAGGGGTTAAAGAGACCCAGTACTTC. As protein: CASSQVTGVKETQYF. The chain uses TRBV14 and TRBJ2-5, with TRBD1 matching 7 bases. The J segment lost 3 bases and the V segment lost 1 base, leaving 5 bases of the junction unmatched. Germline V gene data show CDR1 as SGHDN and CDR2 as FVKESK. The CDR3 runs to 15 residues.